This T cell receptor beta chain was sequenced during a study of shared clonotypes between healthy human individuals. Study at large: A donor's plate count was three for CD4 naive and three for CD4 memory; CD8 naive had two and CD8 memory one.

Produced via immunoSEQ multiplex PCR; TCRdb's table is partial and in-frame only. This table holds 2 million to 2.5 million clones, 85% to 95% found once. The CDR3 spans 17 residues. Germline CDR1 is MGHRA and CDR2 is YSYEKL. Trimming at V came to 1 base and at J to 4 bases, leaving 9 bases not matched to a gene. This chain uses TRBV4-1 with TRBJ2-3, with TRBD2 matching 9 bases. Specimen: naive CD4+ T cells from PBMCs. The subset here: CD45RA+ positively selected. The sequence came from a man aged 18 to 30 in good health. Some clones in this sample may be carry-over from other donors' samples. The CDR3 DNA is TGCGCCAGCAGCCAAGTAATTGGCGGGAGGGGGGCAGATACGCAGTATTTT. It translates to CASSQVIGGRGADTQYF.